This TCR beta chain was captured by sequencing in a study of identifying expanded T cells in peripheral blood. V shed 3 bases and J 2 bases; nucleotides not matched to a gene: 6. CDR1 LNHDA and CDR2 SQIVND come from the germline V gene (reference sequence). CDR3 size: 15 residues. Some clones are missing from TCRdb's copy, which holds only in-frame ones; the method was immunoSEQ multiplex PCR. In the table there are around 94,000 clones, approximately 84% of which are singletons. This chain links TRBV19 with TRBJ2-7, with 8 nucleotides matching TRBD1. The source material was blood. This TCR derives from a person aged 18 to 75 in good health. The CDR3 here is CASSIYGDRTYEQYF. In DNA, the CDR3 is TGTGCCAGTAGTATTTATGGGGACAGGACCTACGAGCAGTACTTC.